Listed below are T cell receptor beta chains from one sample, sequenced in a study of OX40 agonist ivuxolimab in advanced cancers. Profiled with immunoSEQ multiplex PCR; TCRdb holds only in-frame clones, not every one. The sample consists of tens of thousands of clones, approximately 90% of them appearing once. The specimen comprised CD4+ or CD8+ T cells sorted from blood, sampled in a trial of the OX40 agonist ivuxolimab. Receptors originate from an adult with an advanced solid tumor such as melanoma, head and neck, liver or kidney cancer. The CDR3 runs from the conserved cysteine through the conserved F or W. D genes are given only for firm matches. The size of a clone is reported for some rows only, either as once, few or many, or as a class for expanded clones.

>.|15|.|TRBJ2-7|TRBV18
CASSPGGGPSYEQYF
TGTGCCAGCTCACCAGGAGGGGGGCCATCCTACGAGCAGTACTTC
>TRBD1|19|.|TRBJ1-1|TRBV11-1
CASSQSLFLAGQGNTEAFF
TGTGCCAGCAGCCAATCACTCTTCCTCGCGGGACAGGGGAACACTGAAGCTTTCTTT
>.|11|few|TRBJ2-7|TRBV6-5
CASSSVGEQYF
TGTGCCAGCAGTTCGGTGGGCGAGCAGTACTTC
>.|15|.|TRBJ2-7|TRBV7-2
CASSLGDGSKHEQYF
TGTGCCAGCAGCTTAGGGGACGGATCCAAGCACGAGCAGTACTTC
>TRBD2|15|.|TRBJ2-7|TRBV7-8
CASSRFSGTSYEQYF
TGTGCCAGCAGCCGTTTTAGCGGGACCTCCTACGAGCAGTACTTC
>.|14|.|TRBJ2-7|TRBV7-6
CASSLVGGSYEQYF
TGTGCCAGCAGCTTAGTAGGCGGATCCTACGAGCAGTACTTC
>TRBD2|13|.|TRBJ2-7|TRBV30
CAWNGGRVDEQYF
TGTGCCTGGAATGGGGGGAGGGTCGACGAGCAGTACTTC
>.|13|once|TRBJ2-7|TRBV12-5
CASGLQVGYEQYF
TGTGCTAGTGGTTTACAAGTGGGCTACGAGCAGTACTTC
>TRBD2|15|.|TRBJ2-7|TRBV9
CASSVGLAGTYEQYF
TGTGCCAGCAGCGTAGGACTAGCGGGAACCTACGAGCAGTACTTC
>.|13|.|TRBJ2-5|TRBV18
CASSPPSFETQYF
TGTGCCAGCTCACCACCCTCCTTCGAGACCCAGTACTTC
>TRBD1|14|once|TRBJ1-6|TRBV19
CASRGQEYNSPLHF
TGTGCCAGTAGGGGACAGGAATATAATTCACCCCTCCACTTT
>.|15|.|TRBJ1-3|TRBV5-1
CASSEEGRYGNTIYF
TGCGCCAGCAGTGAAGAAGGACGGTACGGAAACACCATATATTTT
>TRBD2|16|.|TRBJ2-3|TRBV28
CASSSRLAGSTDTQYF
TGTGCCAGCAGTTCTCGACTAGCGGGATCCACAGATACGCAGTATTTT
>TRBD2|16|.|TRBJ2-7|TRBV19
CASISRSGTRVRGQYF
TGTGCCAGTATTTCCCGTAGCGGGACTCGAGTTCGGGGGCAGTACTTC
>TRBD2|16|.|TRBJ2-7|TRBV4-1
CASSQELAGGPREQYF
TGCGCCAGCAGCCAAGAACTAGCGGGAGGGCCGCGGGAGCAGTACTTC
>.|15|few|TRBJ1-1|TRBV6-1
CASSEFEIVNTEAFF
TGTGCCAGCAGTGAATTCGAGATAGTGAACACTGAAGCTTTCTTT
>.|12|.|TRBJ1-1|TRBV29-1
CSAIVRGTEAFF
TGCAGCGCTATAGTGAGGGGCACTGAAGCTTTCTTT
>.|15|.|TRBJ1-1|TRBV11-2
CASTYVGLANTEAFF
TGTGCCAGCACATACGTAGGATTGGCGAACACTGAAGCTTTCTTT
>TRBD2|14|.|TRBJ2-4|TRBV7-9
CASREPGLAGVENF
TGTGCCAGCAGGGAACCTGGACTAGCGGGGGTGGAGAACTTC
>TRBD1|15|.|TRBJ2-7|TRBV30
CAWSGDRGSFYEQYF
TGTGCCTGGAGTGGCGACAGGGGATCTTTCTACGAGCAGTACTTC